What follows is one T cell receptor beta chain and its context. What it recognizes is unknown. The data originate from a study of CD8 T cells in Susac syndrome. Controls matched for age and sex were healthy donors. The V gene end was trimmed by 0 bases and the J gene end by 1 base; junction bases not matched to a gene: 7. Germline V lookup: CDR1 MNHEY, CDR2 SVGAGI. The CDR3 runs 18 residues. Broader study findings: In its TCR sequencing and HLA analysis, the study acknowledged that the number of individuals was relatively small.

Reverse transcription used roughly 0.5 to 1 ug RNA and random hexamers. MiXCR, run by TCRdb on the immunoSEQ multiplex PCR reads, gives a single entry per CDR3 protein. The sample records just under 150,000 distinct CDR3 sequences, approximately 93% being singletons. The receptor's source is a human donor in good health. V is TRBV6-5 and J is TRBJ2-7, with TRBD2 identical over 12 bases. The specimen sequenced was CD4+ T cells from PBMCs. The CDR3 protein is CASSYSSTGLAGSYEQYF. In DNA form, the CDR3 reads TGTGCCAGCAGTTACTCTAGTACGGGACTAGCGGGTTCCTACGAGCAGTACTTC.